This passage covers 21 T cell receptor beta chains from one sample sequenced in a study of T-cell reconstitution after alpha-beta-depleted transplantation in children. Preparation of the TCRbeta library was carried out with unique molecular identifiers. Using its own MiXCR run on the PCR reads, TCRdb lists one record per CDR3 protein. The sample contains about 500,000 distinct CDR3 sequences, about 10% of which appear only once. The material sequenced was PBMCs, mostly from graft donor cells, taken 180 days after TCRalphabeta/CD19-depleted stem cell transplant. Receptors were obtained from a female patient aged 2-15 years who had a stem cell transplant for aplastic anemia, so the T cells may come from the graft donor.

This clonotype was detected many times. This chain joins TRBV5-4 and TRBJ2-5, with D perhaps matching TRBD1 (6 bases). The V gene's germline CDR1 is SGHNT and CDR2 YYREEE (reference sequence). Between the trimmed V and J ends, which lost 4 bases and 5 bases, there was a span of 12 bases. The CDR3 has 13 residues. The CDR3 sequence: CASSHRDRETQYF. CDR3 in DNA: TGTGCCAGCAGCCACAGGGATCGGGAGACCCAGTACTTC.

This clonotype was counted at least ten times. Relative to the germline gene, one junction end is altered; a read error may explain this. This chain joins TRBV19 and TRBJ2-3; no clear D gene. Germline loops: CDR1 LNHDA, CDR2 SQIVND (reference sequence). This CDR3 region has 11 residues. DNA of the CDR3: TGTGCCAGTAGGAGCAAAGATACGCAGTATTTT. It is translated as CASRSKDTQYF.

The chain employs TRBV9 and TRBJ2-5, with TRBD1 identical over 8 bases. The germline V gene encodes CDR1 SGDLS and CDR2 YYNGEE. This CDR3 region has 15 residues. Germline trimming cut 0 bases from V and 5 bases from J; bases unmatched to any gene: 6. CDR3 DNA: TGTGCCAGCAGCGTAGGCGGGACAGGTGCGGAGACCCAGTACTTC. This sequence encodes CASSVGGTGAETQYF.

The chain has TRBV20-1 and TRBJ2-5; 8 bases fit TRBD1. Looked up from germline, CDR1 is DFQATT and CDR2 is SNEGSKA (reference sequence). The CDR3 length is 14 residues. V lost 2 bases and J lost 1; bases outside the gene matches: 3. The CDR3 nucleotides read TGCAGTGCTAGATCTACAGGGGGCCAAGAGACCCAGTACTTC. It translates to CSARSTGGQETQYF.

The rearrangement joins TRBV6-1 to TRBJ1-2; D is ambiguous. Trimming took 6 bases from V and 6 from J, leaving 14 bases between them. There are 13 residues in the CDR3. The germline V gene encodes CDR1 MNHNS and CDR2 SASEGT. CDR3 protein: CASRASRPDGYTF. As DNA, the CDR3 is TGTGCCAGCAGGGCGAGCCGTCCCGATGGCTACACCTTC.

This clonotype came up a few times. The J gene is TRBJ2-7, the V gene TRBV24-1, with TRBD1 matching over 10 bases. CDR3 length equals 15 residues. Trimming took 5 bases from V and 0 from J; bases not matched to a gene: 3. Germline loops: CDR1 KGHDR, CDR2 SFDVKD. The CDR3 region is CATSGRTGGSYEQYF. DNA for the CDR3: TGTGCCACCAGTGGGCGGACAGGGGGCTCCTACGAGCAGTACTTC.

V usage is TRBV29-1 and J usage is TRBJ2-1; 7 positions agree with TRBD2. Germline V lookup: CDR1 SQVTM, CDR2 ANQGSEA. The CDR3 is made up of 16 amino acids. J lost 5 bases, V lost 3 bases, and 13 bases had no gene match. Here the CDR3 DNA reads TGCAGCGTTGACGGGACCCAATCGGGGGGACACAATGAGCAGTTCTTC. It translates to CSVDGTQSGGHNEQFF.

This clonotype appeared a few times. This chain links TRBV5-6 with TRBJ2-6; D is ambiguous. The CDR3 totals 17 residues. V dropped 1 base and J dropped 4 bases, with 15 bases sitting between them. In germline, CDR1 is SGHDT, CDR2 YYEEEE. CDR3 sequence (DNA): TGTGCCAGCAGCTTGTCGCCGGAAGAGTGGGGGGCCAACGTCCTGACTTTC. As protein: CASSLSPEEWGANVLTF.

Ten or more counts support this clonotype. V gene TRBV6-5 combines with J gene TRBJ1-2; tentatively, D is TRBD1 (6 bases). The germline gives CDR1 MNHEY, CDR2 SVGAGI. This CDR3 region has 12 residues. Trimming cost V 7 bases and J 2 bases, with 8 bases left between them. CDR3 sequence (DNA): TGTGCCAGCACCGGACAGAACTATGGCTACACCTTC. Encoded protein: CASTGQNYGYTF.

As regards this clonotype: The junction and the germline gene differ at one end; a read error may be behind it. This chain uses TRBV20-1 with TRBJ1-1, with D perhaps matching TRBD1 (6 bases). In germline, CDR1 is DFQATT, CDR2 SNEGSKA (reference sequence). This CDR3 has 15 residues. The CDR3 nucleotides are TGCAGTGCTCGCGGTGGGGGCAGCTGGAACGCTGAAGCTTTCTTT. As protein: CSARGGGSWNAEAFF.

This clonotype was observed a few times. The CDR3 region is CASNIENRSYEQYV. In nucleotides, the CDR3 is TGTGCCAGCAATATAGAGAACAGGAGCTACGAGCAGTACGTC. This sequence joins TRBV25-1 and TRBJ2-7; TRBD1 might be the D (5 bases). The CDR3 has 14 amino acids. Germline lookup yields CDR1 MGHDK and CDR2 SYGVNS. Trimming shortened V by 7 bases and J by 3 bases, and 16 bases separated the two germline ends.

The chain combines TRBV11-2 with TRBJ1-6; possibly TRBD1 for D (5 bases). This CDR3 contains 17 residues. The germline V gene encodes CDR1 SGHAT and CDR2 FQNNGV. Trimming pared 0 bases from V and 10 bases from J, leaving 19 bases between. The DNA for the CDR3 is TGTGCCAGCAGCTTAGATCTAACGGGGCCAGCAGGCTCACCCCTCCACTTT. Protein product: CASSLDLTGPAGSPLHF.

The chain is built from TRBV28 and TRBJ2-7; weak D call: TRBD2 (5 bases). Germline-derived CDR1 and CDR2 are MDHEN and SYDVKM. V dropped 5 bases and J dropped 4 bases, with 18 bases sitting between them. CDR3 length: 15 amino acids. This CDR3 is CASSPTRWVGYEQYF. The CDR3 DNA reads as TGTGCCAGCAGTCCTACTAGATGGGTGGGGTACGAGCAGTACTTC.

The chain joins TRBV30 to TRBJ2-1, with 9 bases that match TRBD2. V was clipped by 3 bases and J by 6 bases; unmatched bases: 9. The CDR3 runs to 15 residues. Germline CDR1 GTSNPN, CDR2 SVGIG (reference sequence). The CDR3 nucleotides are TGTGCCTGGAGACTCCTAGCGGGATCGGGCAATGAGCAGTTCTTC. It yields the protein CAWRLLAGSGNEQFF.

This chain joins TRBV7-9 and TRBJ2-1; 14 bases fit TRBD2. V was clipped by 7 bases and J by 6 bases; unmatched bases: 8. Germline V CDR1 and CDR2: SEHNR, FQNEAQ (reference sequence). The CDR3 is 16 residues long. The CDR3 spells CASILTTSGRGNEQFF. The DNA for the CDR3 is TGTGCCAGCATCCTCACGACTAGCGGGAGGGGCAATGAGCAGTTCTTC. The full variable domain, with the rest looked up from reference TRBV7-9 and TRBJ2-1, is DTGVSQNPRHKITKRGQNVTFRCDPISEHNRLYWYRQTLGQGPEFLTYFQNEAQLEKSRLLSDRFSAERPKGSFSTLEIQRTEQGDSAMYLCASILTTSGRGNEQFFGPGTRLTVL.

The table lists this clonotype with many counts. The rearrangement uses TRBV28 and TRBJ2-5, with 8 bases that match TRBD2. The V gene's germline CDR1 is MDHEN and CDR2 SYDVKM. The CDR3 is 13 residues long. J lost 5 bases, V lost 4 bases, and 3 bases had no gene match. The CDR3 sequence is CASSSPGGETQYF. The CDR3 DNA reads TGTGCCAGCAGTTCACCGGGAGGGGAGACCCAGTACTTC.

This clonotype occurred a few times. The chain employs TRBV24-1 and TRBJ2-1; the match to TRBD2 covers 10 bases. Germline CDR1 and CDR2: KGHDR and SFDVKD. Trimming cost V 6 bases and J 12 bases; bases outside gene matches: 13. CDR3 length equals 15 residues. Here the CDR3 reads CATSRDLAGARGQFF. CDR3 bases: TGTGCCACCAGTAGGGACCTAGCGGGGGCCCGGGGGCAGTTCTTC.

In this sample, this clonotype turned up a few times. The chain recombines TRBV5-1 with TRBJ2-1; 11 positions agree with TRBD2. There are 18 residues in the CDR3. V lost 0 bases and J lost 0; bases outside the gene matches: 5. Germline V gene lookup returns CDR1 SGHRS and CDR2 YFSETQ. Here the CDR3 DNA reads TGCGCCAGCAGCTTGGGTAGCGGGAGGGGGGGCTCCTACAATGAGCAGTTCTTC. The encoded protein is CASSLGSGRGGSYNEQFF.

This clonotype was counted a few times. The junction departs from the called germline gene at one end, perhaps through a read error. The V and J genes are TRBV6-2 or TRBV6-3 and TRBJ1-1; the D gene is possibly TRBD1 (5 bases). CDR1 and CDR2 (germline): MNHEY, SVGEGT. This CDR3 spans 12 amino acids. Here the CDR3 reads CASSLTTGTASF. The CDR3 bases are TGTGCCAGCAGTTTAACAACCGGGACGGCATCTTTT.

This clonotype has a handful of counts. The V call is TRBV10-3, the J call TRBJ2-7; D is unresolved. Germline V gives CDR1 ENHRY, CDR2 SYGVKD. The CDR3 consists of 12 residues. V was clipped by 4 bases and J by 4 bases, with 8 bases between them. The CDR3 region is CAISGNGYEQYV. The CDR3 coding sequence is TGTGCCATCAGTGGCAACGGATACGAGCAGTACGTC.

This clonotype was counted many times. The J gene is TRBJ2-7, the V gene TRBV5-1; D is uncertain. Germline assignment: CDR1 SGHRS and CDR2 YFSETQ. The V end was cut by 4 bases, the J end by 7 bases, with 18 bases between. The CDR3 sequence is 14 residues long. The CDR3 nucleotides read TGCGCCAGCAGCGAGAGGTACTTGGTTGGGGAGCAGTACTTC. This translates into CASSERYLVGEQYF.